This T cell receptor beta chain was sequenced for a study of T cell responses to AZD1222 COVID-19 vaccine. General observations from the study: The donor cohort was predominantly white British with a female majority, and clonal diversity may have been underestimated.

TCRdb's table, derived via immunoSEQ multiplex PCR, lists solely in-frame clones and lacks some. The sample lists roughly 200,000 clones; approximately 92% were seen once. Comments on this clone: Its specificity is not known.

Germline lookup yields CDR1 SGDLS and CDR2 YYNGEE. V lost 0 bases and J 5 bases, leaving 9 bases between the germline ends. CDR3 size: 14 residues. This receptor was obtained from an adult who received the MenACWY meningococcal vaccine as a control. Sequenced here: peripheral blood, sampled 28 days after the second dose of the MenACWY control vaccine. The chain combines TRBV9 with TRBJ1-5; D uncertain. The CDR3 spells CASSVDFEDQPQHF. CDR3 coding DNA: TGTGCCAGCAGCGTAGACTTTGAGGATCAGCCCCAGCATTTT.